This T cell receptor beta chain was documented in a study of T cell repertoires in cytomegalovirus infection. The overall study: Well-studied HLA-B-restricted CMV epitopes were used in the study alongside recently identified HLA-C-restricted ones. Evidence of both CMV infection and a matching HLA type came from public TCR beta signatures.

On this clonotype itself: No antigen is known for it.

Study-wide findings and caveats: Clonotype analysis showed dominance of the ex vivo response by HLA-C-restricted CMV-specific TCR beta clonotypes.

MiXCR was run by TCRdb on the reads, yielding one entry per CDR3 protein. Altogether fewer than 1,000,000 distinct CDR3 sequences are present, roughly 31% being singletons, with the ten largest covering roughly 13%. Trimming cost V 1 base and J 3 bases; bases outside gene matches: 16. The CDR3 runs 20 residues. In germline, CDR1 is MNHEY, CDR2 SVGAGI. The sequence was obtained from a human donor in good health (CMV status not recorded). Some clones in this sample may be carry-over from other donors' samples. The sequences come from cultured CD8+ T cells from PBMCs, collected from culture after CMV antigen stimulation. The chain uses TRBV6-5 and TRBJ2-1, with TRBD1 identical over 9 bases. The CDR3 nucleotides are TGTGCCAGCAGTTACTTACCTGGACAGGGGCCGACCTCCTACTACAATGAGCAGTTCTTC. It translates to CASSYLPGQGPTSYYNEQFF.